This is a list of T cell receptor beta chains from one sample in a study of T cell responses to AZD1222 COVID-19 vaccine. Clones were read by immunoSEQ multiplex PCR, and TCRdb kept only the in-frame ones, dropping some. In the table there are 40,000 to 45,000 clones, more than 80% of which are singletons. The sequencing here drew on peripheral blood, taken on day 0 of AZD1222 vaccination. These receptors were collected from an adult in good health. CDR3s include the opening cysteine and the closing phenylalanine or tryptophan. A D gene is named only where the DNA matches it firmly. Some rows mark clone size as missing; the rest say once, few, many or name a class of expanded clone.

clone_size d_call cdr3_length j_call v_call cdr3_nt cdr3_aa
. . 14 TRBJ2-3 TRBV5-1 TGCGCCAGCAGCTTGGGACAGACCACAGATACGCAGTATTTT CASSLGQTTDTQYF
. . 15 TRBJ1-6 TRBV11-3 TGTGCCAGCAGCAAACCGGGGCGGTCGGGTTCACCCCTCCACTTT CASSKPGRSGSPLHF
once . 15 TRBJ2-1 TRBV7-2 TGTGCCAGCAGCTTTATTAAGGGAGTTGGACTGGAGCAGTTCTTC CASSFIKGVGLEQFF
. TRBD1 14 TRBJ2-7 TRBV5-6 TGTGCCAGCAGCTTGGACAGGGGGTTTTACGAGCAGTACTTC CASSLDRGFYEQYF
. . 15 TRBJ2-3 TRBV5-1 TGCGCCAGCAGCTTGATGGCGGGGCAGGGAGATACGCAGTATTTT CASSLMAGQGDTQYF
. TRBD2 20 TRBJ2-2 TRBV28 TGTGCCAGCAGTCCGGCCGGGACTAGCGGGATTAGGGTGAACACCGGGGAGCTGTTTTTT CASSPAGTSGIRVNTGELFF
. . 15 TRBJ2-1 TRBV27 TGTGCCAGCAGTCCGGATCCTGGGTTGGGCAATGAGCAGTTCTTC CASSPDPGLGNEQFF
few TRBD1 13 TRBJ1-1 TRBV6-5 TGTGCCAGCAACGCCCGGGACAGAACTGAAGCTTTCTTT CASNARDRTEAFF
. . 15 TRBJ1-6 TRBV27 TGTGCCAGCAGTTGGGCGAGCTCCTATAATTCACCCCTCCACTTT CASSWASSYNSPLHF
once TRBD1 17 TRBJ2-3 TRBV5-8 TGTGCCAGCAGCTTGGGAGTCGGGACAGGGGCTCCAGATACGCAGTATTTT CASSLGVGTGAPDTQYF
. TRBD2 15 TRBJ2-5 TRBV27 TGTGCCAGCAGCCTCGGACTAGCGGGGCAAGAGACCCAGTACTTC CASSLGLAGQETQYF
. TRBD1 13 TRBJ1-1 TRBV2 TGTGCCAGCAGTGAGGACAGGGTACCACCAATTTACTTT CASSEDRVPPIYF
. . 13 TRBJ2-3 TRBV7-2 TGTGCCAGCAGCTTAGACCTACCAGATACGCAGTATTTT CASSLDLPDTQYF
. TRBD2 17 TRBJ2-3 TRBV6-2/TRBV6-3 TGTGCCAGCAGTTACTACCGGACTAGCGGGGTCACAGATACGCAGTATTTT CASSYYRTSGVTDTQYF
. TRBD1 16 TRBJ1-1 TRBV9 TGTGCCAGCAGCGTAGCAGGGGGTAGTGGGAACACTGAAGCTTTCTTT CASSVAGGSGNTEAFF
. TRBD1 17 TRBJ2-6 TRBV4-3 TGCGCCAGCAGCCCGGGACAGGGGGCAACTGGGGCCAACGTCCTGACTTTC CASSPGQGATGANVLTF
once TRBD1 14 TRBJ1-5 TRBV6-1 TGTGCCAGCAGTGAAGTACAGGGGGATCAGCCCCAGCATTTT CASSEVQGDQPQHF
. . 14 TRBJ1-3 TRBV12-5 TGTGCTAGTGGTTTGGACGGGGTCCCGAACACCATATATTTT CASGLDGVPNTIYF
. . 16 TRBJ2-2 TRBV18 TGTGCCAGCTCACAACGGGGGGCCAAACCCACCGGGGAGCTGTTTTTT CASSQRGAKPTGELFF
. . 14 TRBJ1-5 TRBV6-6 TGTGCCAGCAGTTACTCGGCGCAGTCACAGCCCCAGCATTTT CASSYSAQSQPQHF
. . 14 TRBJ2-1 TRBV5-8 TGTGCCAGCACCTTGACAGTAACCTACAATGAGCAGTTCTTC CASTLTVTYNEQFF
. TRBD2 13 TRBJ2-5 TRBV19 TGTGCCAGTAGGCGGGGGGCCAAAGAGACCCAGTACTTC CASRRGAKETQYF
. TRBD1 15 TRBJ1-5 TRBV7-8 TGTGCCAGCAGTCGTCAACAGGGGGCTGATCAGCCCCAGCATTTT CASSRQQGADQPQHF
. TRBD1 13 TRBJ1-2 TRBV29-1 TGCAGCGACATGCCGGGACAGGGAGGCGGCTACACCTTC CSDMPGQGGGYTF
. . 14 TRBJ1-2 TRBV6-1 TGTGCCAGCAGTGAAGGTCAATTTGGATATGGCTACACCTTC CASSEGQFGYGYTF
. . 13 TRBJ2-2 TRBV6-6 TGTGCCAGCAGTCCGGGAGTCACCGGGGAGCTGTTTTTT CASSPGVTGELFF
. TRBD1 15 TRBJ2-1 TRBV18 TGTGCCAGCTCACCAGTGCAGGGGGTTTCCATTGAGCAGTTCTTC CASSPVQGVSIEQFF
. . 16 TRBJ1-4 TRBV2 TGTGCCAGCAGTGAAGTAGGGTCAGGACTGAATGAAAAACTGTTTTTT CASSEVGSGLNEKLFF